The source of this T cell receptor beta chain is a study of OX40 agonist ivuxolimab in advanced cancers. Study-level points and caveats: By week 6 at 0.1 to 3.0 mg/kg, blood CD4+ and CD8+ T cells had expanded clonally.

Measured with immunoSEQ multiplex PCR; TCRdb has only the in-frame clones, and not every one. The data show roughly 80,000 clones, with approximately 92% seen just once and around 0.29% held by the top ten. Remarks on this clone: Its antigen remains unknown.

Anyone with autoimmune disease history or systemic immunosuppression was excluded. The germline CDR1 and CDR2 sequences are LNHDA and SQIVND (reference sequence). CDR3 length equals 15 residues. Trimming took 9 bases from V and 3 from J, leaving 15 bases between them. This rearrangement joins TRBV19 to TRBJ1-6, with D maybe TRBD1 (5 bases). The sample consisted of CD4+ or CD8+ T cells sorted from blood, taken in a trial of the OX40 agonist ivuxolimab. The receptor was isolated from an adult with an advanced solid tumor such as melanoma, head and neck, liver or kidney cancer. The CDR3 bases are TGTGCCAGCAGCAGGGAGGGGCACTATAATTCACCCCTCCACTTT. Translated: CASSREGHYNSPLHF. The variable domain in full, with the rest retrieved from reference TRBV19 and TRBJ1-6, is DGGITQSPKYLFRKEGQNVTLSCEQNLNHDAMYWYRQDPGQGLRLIYYSQIVNDFQKGDIAEGYSVSREKKESFPLTVTSAQKNPTAFYLCASSREGHYNSPLHFGNGTRLTVT.